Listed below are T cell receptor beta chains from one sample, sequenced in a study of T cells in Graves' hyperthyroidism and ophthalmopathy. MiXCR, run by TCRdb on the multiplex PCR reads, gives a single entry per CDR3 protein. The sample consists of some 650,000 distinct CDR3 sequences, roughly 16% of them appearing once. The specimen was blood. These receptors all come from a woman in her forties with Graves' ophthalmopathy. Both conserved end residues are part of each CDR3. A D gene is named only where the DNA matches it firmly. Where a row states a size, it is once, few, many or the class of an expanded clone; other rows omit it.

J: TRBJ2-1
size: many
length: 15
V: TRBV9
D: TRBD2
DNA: TGTGCCAGCAGCCGGACTAGCGAACCCTACAATGAGCAGTTCTTC
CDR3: CASSRTSEPYNEQFF

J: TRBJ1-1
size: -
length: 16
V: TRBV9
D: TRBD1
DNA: TGTGCCAGCAGCGTAGTGGGGACAGGGGGCCTCACTGAAGCTTTCTTT
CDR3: CASSVVGTGGLTEAFF

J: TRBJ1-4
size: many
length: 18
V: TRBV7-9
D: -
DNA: TGTGCCAGCAGCTTAGCGCAATGGGCAGAAGAAACTAATGAAAAACTGTTTTTT
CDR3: CASSLAQWAEETNEKLFF

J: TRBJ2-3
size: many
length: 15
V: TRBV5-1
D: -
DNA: TGCGCCAGCAGCTTGGGGGGGTCCGTACGGGATACGCAGTATTTT
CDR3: CASSLGGSVRDTQYF

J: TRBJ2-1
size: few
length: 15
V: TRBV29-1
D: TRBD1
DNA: TGCAGCGTGGACAGGGGGCAAAGCTCCTACAATGAGCAGTTCTTC
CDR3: CSVDRGQSSYNEQFF

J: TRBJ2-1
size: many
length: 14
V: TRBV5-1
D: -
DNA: TGCGCCAGCAGCTTGGGGGGGGACTACAATGAGCAGTTCTTC
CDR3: CASSLGGDYNEQFF

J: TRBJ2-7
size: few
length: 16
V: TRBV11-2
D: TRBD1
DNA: TGTGCCAGCAGCTTAGTTTCCCCGGGACAGGGGGTCGAGCAGTACTTC
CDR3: CASSLVSPGQGVEQYF

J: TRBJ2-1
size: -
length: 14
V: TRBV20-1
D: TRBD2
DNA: TGCAGTGCTAGAGGGGGGCTAGCGGGAATTGCGCAGTTCTTC
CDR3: CSARGGLAGIAQFF

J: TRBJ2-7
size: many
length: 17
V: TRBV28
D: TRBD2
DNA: TGTGCCAGCAGTCCAGGCCCGACTAGCGGGATCTACGACGAGCAGTACTTC
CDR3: CASSPGPTSGIYDEQYF

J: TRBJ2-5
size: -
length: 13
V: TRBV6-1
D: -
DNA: TGTGCCAGCACCCAGAACGGAGGGGAGACCCAGTACTTC
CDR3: CASTQNGGETQYF

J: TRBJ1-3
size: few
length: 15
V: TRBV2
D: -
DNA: TGTGCCAGCAGTGCGGGCGCCGCAGTTGGAAACGCCATATATTTT
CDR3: CASSAGAAVGNAIYF

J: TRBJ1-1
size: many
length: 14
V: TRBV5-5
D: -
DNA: TGTGCCAGCAGCTTTCCTAGTATGAACACTGAAGCTTTCTTT
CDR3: CASSFPSMNTEAFF

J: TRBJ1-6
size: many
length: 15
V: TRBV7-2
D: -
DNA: TGTGCCAGCAGCACCGAAGTCGGGGAGGGATCACCCCTCCACTTT
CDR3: CASSTEVGEGSPLHF

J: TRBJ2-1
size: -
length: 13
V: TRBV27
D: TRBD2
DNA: TGTGCCAGCAGTTGGGGACTAGCTAATGAGAAGTTCTTC
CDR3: CASSWGLANEKFF

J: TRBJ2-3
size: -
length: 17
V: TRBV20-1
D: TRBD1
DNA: TGCAGTGCTGGATCAACTCTGGGACAGGGAGGTGCAGATACGCAGTATTTT
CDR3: CSAGSTLGQGGADTQYF

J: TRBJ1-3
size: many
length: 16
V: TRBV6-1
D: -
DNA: TGTGCCAGCAGTGAAGCGTCCCCAAGCTCTGGAAACACCATATATTTT
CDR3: CASSEASPSSGNTIYF

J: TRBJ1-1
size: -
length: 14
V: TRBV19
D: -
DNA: TGTGCCAGTAGTTGGGGGGCAGAGAACACTGAAGCTTTCTTT
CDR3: CASSWGAENTEAFF

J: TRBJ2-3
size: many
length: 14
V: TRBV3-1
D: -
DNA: TGTGCCAGCAGCCAAGAACAGGTCACAGATACGCAGTATTTT
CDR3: CASSQEQVTDTQYF

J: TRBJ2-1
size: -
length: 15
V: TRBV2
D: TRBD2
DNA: TGTGCCAGCAATCCCCTAGCGGGAGGGCCCAATGAGCAGTTCTTC
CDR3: CASNPLAGGPNEQFF

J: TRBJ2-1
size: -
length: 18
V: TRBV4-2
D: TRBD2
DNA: TGTGCCAGCAGCCAAGATTTCGGACTAGCGGGGGAGTACAATGAGCAGTTCTTC
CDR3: CASSQDFGLAGEYNEQFF

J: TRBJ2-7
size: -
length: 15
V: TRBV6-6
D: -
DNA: TGTGCCAGCAGTTACTCTCGGGGGATAGGCTACGAGCAGTACTTC
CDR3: CASSYSRGIGYEQYF

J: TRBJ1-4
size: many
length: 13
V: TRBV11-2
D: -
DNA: TGTGCCAGCAGCTTAGGCACAATCCGGGAACTGTTTTTT
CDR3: CASSLGTIRELFF

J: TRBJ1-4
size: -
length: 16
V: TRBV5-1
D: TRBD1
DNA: TGCGCCAGCAGCCCCAGGACAGGGGGCTTGGATGAAAAACTGTTTTTT
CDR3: CASSPRTGGLDEKLFF

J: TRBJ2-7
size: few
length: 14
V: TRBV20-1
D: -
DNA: TGCAGTTCCATGAGCTACGGTAGCTCCTACGAGCAGTACTTC
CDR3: CSSMSYGSSYEQYF

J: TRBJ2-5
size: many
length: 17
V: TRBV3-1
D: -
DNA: TGTGCCAGCAGCCAAGATTTGGTGGCAGGGCGCCACGAGACCCAGTACTTC
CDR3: CASSQDLVAGRHETQYF

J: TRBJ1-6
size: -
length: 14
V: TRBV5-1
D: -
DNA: TGCGCCAGCAGCACGTACAGAGGGAATTCACCCCTCCACTTT
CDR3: CASSTYRGNSPLHF

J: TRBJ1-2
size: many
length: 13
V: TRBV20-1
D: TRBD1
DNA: TGCAGTGCTAGCCTTGGACAGGGCTATGGCTACACCTTC
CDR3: CSASLGQGYGYTF

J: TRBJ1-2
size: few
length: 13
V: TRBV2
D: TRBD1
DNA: TGTGCCAGCAGGGGAGACAGGGTTGATGGCTACACCTTC
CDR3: CASRGDRVDGYTF

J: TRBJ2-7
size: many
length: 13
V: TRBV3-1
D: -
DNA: TGTGCCAGCAGCCGTGGGATCAGCTACGAGCAGTACTTC
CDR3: CASSRGISYEQYF

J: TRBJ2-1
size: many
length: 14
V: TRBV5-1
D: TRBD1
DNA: TGCGCCAGCAGCTCGGGGACAGGCTTCCACCCGCAGTTCTTC
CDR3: CASSSGTGFHPQFF

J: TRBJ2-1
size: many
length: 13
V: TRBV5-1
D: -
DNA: TGCGCCAGCAGCCGACCCCCCTACAATGAGCAGTTCTTC
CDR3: CASSRPPYNEQFF

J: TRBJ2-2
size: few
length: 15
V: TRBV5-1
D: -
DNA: TGCGCCAGCAGCTCCGGGGCATACAACACCGGGGAGCTGTTTTTT
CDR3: CASSSGAYNTGELFF

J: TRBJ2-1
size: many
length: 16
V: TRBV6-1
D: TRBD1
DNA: TGTGCCAGCACACGGTCCCCGGGACAGGGGGTCAATGAGCAGTTCTTC
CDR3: CASTRSPGQGVNEQFF

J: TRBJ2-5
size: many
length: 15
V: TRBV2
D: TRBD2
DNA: TGTGCCAGCAGTGTAGGGACTAGCGGACAAGAGACCCAGTACTTC
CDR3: CASSVGTSGQETQYF

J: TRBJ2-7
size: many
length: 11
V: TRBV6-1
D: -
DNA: TGTGCCAGCTTGTTAGACCTCGAGCAGTACTTC
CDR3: CASLLDLEQYF

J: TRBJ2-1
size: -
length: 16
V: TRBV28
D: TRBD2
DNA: TGTGCCAGCCATTCTGGACTAGCGGGGTCATACAATGAGCAGTTCTTC
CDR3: CASHSGLAGSYNEQFF

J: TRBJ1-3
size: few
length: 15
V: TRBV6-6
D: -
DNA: TGTGCCAGCAGTTATAGCTGGAGCTCTGGAAACACCATATATTTT
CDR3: CASSYSWSSGNTIYF

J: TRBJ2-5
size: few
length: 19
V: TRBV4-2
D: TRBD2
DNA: TGTGCCAGCAGCCAAGTGTACATGGCTAGCGGGGGCCAGAGAGAGACCCAGTACTTC
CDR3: CASSQVYMASGGQRETQYF

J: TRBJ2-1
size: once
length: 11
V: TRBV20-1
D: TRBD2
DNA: TGCAGTGCTACGGGGGGAGGTGAGCAGTTCTTC
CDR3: CSATGGGEQFF

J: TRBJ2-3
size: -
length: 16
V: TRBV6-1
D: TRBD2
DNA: TGTGCCAGCAGCCAAGATGGGAGAGCGGGAGGCGATACGCAGTATTTT
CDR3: CASSQDGRAGGDTQYF

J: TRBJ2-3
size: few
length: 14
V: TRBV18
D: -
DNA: TGTGCCAGCTCACCAACGGTGAGCACAGGTACGCAGTATTTT
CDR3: CASSPTVSTGTQYF

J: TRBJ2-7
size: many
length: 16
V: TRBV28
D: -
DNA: TGTGCCAGCAGTTTAAAGATCAACCACCCATCTTACGAGCAGTACTTC
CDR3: CASSLKINHPSYEQYF

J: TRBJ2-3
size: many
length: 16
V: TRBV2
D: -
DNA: TGTGCCAGCTTAGAAGGTTGGCCTGCTAGCACAGATACGCAGTATTTT
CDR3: CASLEGWPASTDTQYF

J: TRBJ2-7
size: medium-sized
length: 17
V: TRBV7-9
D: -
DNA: TGTGCCAGCAGCTCCACAACGTGGGGGGACCGATACTACGAGCAGTACTTC
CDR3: CASSSTTWGDRYYEQYF

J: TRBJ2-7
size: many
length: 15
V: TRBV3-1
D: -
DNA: TGTGCCAGCAGCCAAGGCCAGGCCCGATCCTACGAGCAGTACTTC
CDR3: CASSQGQARSYEQYF

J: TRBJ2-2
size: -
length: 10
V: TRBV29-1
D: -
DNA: TGCAGCGTATCCGGCGGGGAGCTGTTTTTT
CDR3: CSVSGGELFF

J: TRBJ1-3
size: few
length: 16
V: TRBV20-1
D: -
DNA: TGCAGTGCTGCCCGGGGGCCCGTAATCTCTGGAAACACCATATATTTT
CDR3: CSAARGPVISGNTIYF

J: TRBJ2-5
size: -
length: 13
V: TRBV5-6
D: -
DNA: TGTGTCAGCAGCCCCGGAAGGGGGGAGACCCAGTACTTC
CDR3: CVSSPGRGETQYF

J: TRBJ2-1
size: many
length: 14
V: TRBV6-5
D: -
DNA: TGTGCCAGCAGTTACGGAGGGGAGAGGAATGAGCAGTTCTTC
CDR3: CASSYGGERNEQFF

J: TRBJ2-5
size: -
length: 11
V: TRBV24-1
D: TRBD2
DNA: TGTGCCACCGGGGAGGGACAGACCCAGTACTTC
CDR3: CATGEGQTQYF

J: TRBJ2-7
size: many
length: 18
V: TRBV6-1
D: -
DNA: TGTGCCAGCAGTGAAGGCTCGGGATTGAGGGGCGCGGCCTACGAGCAGTACTTC
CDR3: CASSEGSGLRGAAYEQYF

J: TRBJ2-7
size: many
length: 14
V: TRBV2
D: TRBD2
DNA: TGTGCCAGCAGCCTAGCGGGAGTCTCGGGAGAGCAGTACTTC
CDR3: CASSLAGVSGEQYF

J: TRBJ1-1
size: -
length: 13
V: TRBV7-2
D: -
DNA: TGTGCCAGCAGCTTAGTACGGCAGACCTTAGCTTTCTTT
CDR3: CASSLVRQTLAFF

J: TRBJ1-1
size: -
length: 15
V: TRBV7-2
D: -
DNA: TGTGCCAGCAGCTTAGATCAGGGCACGAACACTGAAGCTTTCTTT
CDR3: CASSLDQGTNTEAFF

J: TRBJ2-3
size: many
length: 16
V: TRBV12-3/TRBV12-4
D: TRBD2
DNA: TGTGCCAGCAGTCCTCAAGGCGGGAGGGCCGGAGATACGCAGTATTTT
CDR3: CASSPQGGRAGDTQYF

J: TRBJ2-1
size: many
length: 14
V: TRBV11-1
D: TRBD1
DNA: TGTGCCAGCAGCTCCGGGACAGTCTACAATGAGCAGTTCTTC
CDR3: CASSSGTVYNEQFF

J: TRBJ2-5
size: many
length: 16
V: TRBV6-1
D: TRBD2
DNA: TGTGCCAGCAGTGAAAATATTAGCGGGGGCCAAGAGACCCAGTACTTC
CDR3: CASSENISGGQETQYF

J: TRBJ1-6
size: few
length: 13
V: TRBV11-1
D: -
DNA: TGTGCCAGCAGCGCGAACGCAAATTCACCCCTCCACTTT
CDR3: CASSANANSPLHF

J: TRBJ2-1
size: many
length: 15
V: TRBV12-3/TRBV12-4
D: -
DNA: TGTGCCAGCAGTCCAGGGGTAGGTTTTGGCAATGAGCAGTTCTTC
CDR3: CASSPGVGFGNEQFF